This T cell receptor (beta chain) was observed in a study of blood T cell repertoires in COVID-19. After removal of 0 bases from V and 6 bases from J, the junction contained 10 bases not matched to a gene. The CDR3 sequence is 16 residues long. CDR1 and CDR2 from the germline V gene are MNHEY and SVGAGI. In the authors' methods: Estimation of nucleated cell counts relied on the amplification of reference gene primers. The assay was immunoSEQ multiplex PCR, and TCRdb's table has in-frame clones only and misses some. V, J and clone size derive from that table, while D and trimming were established from the DNA sequence. There are 90,000 or so clones in the sample; 80% to 90% occur only once, and roughly 1.2% lies in the top ten.

The specimen sequenced was peripheral blood. This sequence originates from a human donor in a cohort sampled during active COVID-19. The rearrangement joins TRBV6-5 to TRBJ1-2, with TRBD1 matching over 7 bases. The CDR3 region is CASSYSTGVLKNGYTF. In nucleotides, the CDR3 is TGTGCCAGCAGTTACTCAACAGGGGTCCTCAAGAATGGCTACACCTTC.